The 23 T cell receptor beta chains below were found in one sample sequenced in a study of blood T cell repertoires in COVID-19 (dated by TCRdb to the early 2020s). Preparation of the library involved the immunoSEQ multiplex PCR assay. TCRdb limited this immuneACCESS table to in-frame rearrangements with V and J called. A share of clones is missing; checked studies link under half to unresolved V genes, and the rest is unexplained. The sample table contains approximately 380,000 clones; only one count was recorded for around 85% of them. Roughly 3.6% of the sample goes to the ten largest clones. The sequenced sample was peripheral blood. These receptors were obtained from a woman aged 18 to 35 with acute or convalescent COVID-19.

V and J are TRBV19 and TRBJ1-4; D ambiguous. The germline V gene encodes CDR1 LNHDA and CDR2 SQIVND (reference sequence). This CDR3 spans 11 amino acids. V was cut by 3 bases and J by 13 bases, with 9 bases left in between. The DNA of the CDR3 is TGTGCCAGTAGTATTGAGTCCCGACTGTTTTTT. Translated, it gives CASSIESRLFF.

In regard to this clone: In the same sample, other DNA sequences code for this CDR3. This chain links TRBV9 with TRBJ2-1; TRBD2 matches 13 bases. The CDR3 has 15 residues. Germline loops: CDR1 SGDLS, CDR2 YYNGEE. V was clipped by 4 bases and J by 4 bases; unmatched bases: 2. The CDR3 coding sequence is TGTGCCAGCAGCACTAGCGGGGGGGCTTACAATGAGCAGTTCTTC. Amino acid sequence: CASSTSGGAYNEQFF.

V usage is TRBV21-1 and J usage is TRBJ1-5. TRBV21-1 is a pseudogene. The CDR3 length is 17 residues. CDR3 coding DNA: TGTGCCAGCAGCTCCCAATTAGGCAGAGGATGGAATCAGCCCCAGCATTTT. This gives the protein CASSSQLGRGWNQPQHF.

The V and J genes are TRBV21-1 and TRBJ2-7; the D call TRBD2 from the table was never checked on the DNA. TRBV21-1 is a recognized pseudogene. The length of the CDR3 is 13 residues. In DNA, the CDR3 is TGTGCCAGCGGAAGGACTAGCGGGTACGAGCAGTACTTC. Translation gives CASGRTSGYEQYF.

The chain combines TRBV19 with TRBJ1-4, with D maybe TRBD1 (6 bases). CDR3 size: 14 residues. Germline values: CDR1 LNHDA, CDR2 SQIVND (reference sequence). V was pared by 5 bases and J by 11 bases, with 18 bases between. The CDR3 bases are TGTGCCAGTAGTTACCCCCGACAGGCTCCCAAACTGTTTTTT. Its protein is CASSYPRQAPKLFF.

The rearrangement joins TRBV28 to TRBJ2-6, with TRBD1 matching 8 bases. J gave up 4 bases and V 1 base, and 9 bases lay outside the gene matches. The CDR3 is 18 residues long. CDR1 MDHEN and CDR2 SYDVKM come from the germline V gene. This CDR3 reads CASSLLGQGAGGANVLTF. Here the CDR3 DNA reads TGTGCCAGCAGTTTATTAGGGCAGGGGGCTGGAGGGGCCAACGTCCTGACTTTC. Looking up the rest from reference TRBV28 and TRBJ2-6 gives the full variable domain: DVKVTQSSRYLVKRTGEKVFLECVQDMDHENMFWYRQDPGLGLRLIYFSYDVKMKEKGDIPEGYSVSREKKERFSLILESASTNQTSMYLCASSLLGQGAGGANVLTFGAGSRLTVL.

The chain combines TRBV5-8 with TRBJ1-5, with D uncertain. CDR3 length: 12 residues. Germline V gives CDR1 SGHTS, CDR2 YDEGEE. V lost 2 bases and J lost 3, with 3 bases in between. As DNA, the CDR3 is TGTGCCAGCAGCTTATACAATCAGCCCCAGCATTTT. It codes for CASSLYNQPQHF.

The J gene is TRBJ1-2, the V gene TRBV6-5, with D hard to call. The CDR3 is 16 amino acids. The V end was cut by 4 bases, the J end by 4 bases, with 19 bases between. From germline, CDR1 is MNHEY and CDR2 SVGAGI. The DNA of the CDR3 is TGTGCCAGCAGTTCCGTTACAGTGAAACCGCTCTATGGCTACACCTTC. This translates into CASSSVTVKPLYGYTF.

Here the CDR3 reads CASSFKGQRVGETQYF. The CDR3 nucleotides read TGTGCCAGCAGTTTCAAGGGACAGAGGGTGGGAGAGACCCAGTACTTC. The chain has TRBV28 and TRBJ2-5, with TRBD1 matching over 7 bases. The CDR3 sequence is 16 residues long. The germline gives CDR1 MDHEN, CDR2 SYDVKM. V shed 3 bases and J 4 bases; nucleotides not matched to a gene: 11.

J is TRBJ2-3 and V is TRBV28; 13 bases match TRBD2. The CDR3 loop spans 17 amino acids. Losses at the gene ends were 5 bases for V and 4 bases for J; bases not matched to a gene: 9. CDR1 and CDR2 from the germline V gene are MDHEN and SYDVKM. CDR3 loop: CASSPGTSGNDADTQYF. DNA for the CDR3: TGTGCCAGCAGTCCGGGGACTAGCGGGAATGACGCAGATACGCAGTATTTT.

The rearrangement joins TRBV6-5 to TRBJ1-2; TRBD1 aligns across 7 bases. The CDR3 length is 15 residues. Looked up from germline, CDR1 is MNHEY and CDR2 is SVGAGI. J was trimmed by 8 bases and V by 0 bases; bases with no gene match: 9. CDR3 bases: TGTGCCAGCAGTTACTCACAGGGGCGTGAAGGGGGCTACACCTTC. As protein: CASSYSQGREGGYTF.

The chain combines TRBV9 with TRBJ2-3; TRBD2 agrees at 14 bases. The germline CDR1 and CDR2 sequences are SGDLS and YYNGEE. The CDR3 has 15 amino acids. J lost 3 bases, V lost 4 bases, and 1 base had no gene match. The CDR3 loop reads CASSRLAGGTDTQYF. The CDR3 DNA reads TGTGCCAGCAGCCGACTAGCGGGAGGGACAGATACGCAGTATTTT. Full variable domain (missing parts from reference TRBV9 and TRBJ2-3): DSGVTQTPKHLITATGQRVTLRCSPRSGDLSVYWYQQSLDQGLQFLIQYYNGEERAKGNILERFSAQQFPDLHSELNLSSLELGDSALYFCASSRLAGGTDTQYFGPGTRLTVL.

The chain uses TRBV4-1 and TRBJ1-3; 8 positions agree with TRBD1. Germline V gives CDR1 MGHRA, CDR2 YSYEKL. The J segment lost 1 base and the V segment lost 0 bases, leaving 8 bases of the junction unmatched. CDR3 length: 18 residues. The DNA for the CDR3 is TGCGCCAGCAGCCAAGATTGGGCAGGGGGCAGGTCTGGAAACACCATATATTTT. It codes for CASSQDWAGGRSGNTIYF.

This clone was recorded once. This rearrangement joins TRBV2 to TRBJ2-7; a possible D gene is TRBD2 (6 bases). Germline-derived CDR1 and CDR2 are SNHLY and FYNNEI. Trimming left V 6 bases short and J 3 bases short, with 15 bases between. CDR3 size: 14 residues. CDR3 nucleotide sequence: TGTGCCAGCAGGTCCGCCAGCGGGTACTACGAGCAGTACTTC. Its translation: CASRSASGYYEQYF. Combining the CDR3 with reference TRBV2 and TRBJ2-7 gives the whole variable domain EPEVTQTPSHQVTQMGQEVILRCVPISNHLYFYWYRQILGQKVEFLVSFYNNEISEKSEIFDDQFSVERPDGSNFTLKIRSTKLEDSAMYFCASRSASGYYEQYFGPGTRLTVT.

The CDR3 reads CASSLTRGHSYGYTF. In DNA form, the CDR3 reads TGTGCCAGCAGTTTAACCAGGGGGCACTCCTATGGCTACACCTTC. V usage is TRBV28 and J usage is TRBJ1-2; 8 bases map to TRBD1. The CDR3 contains 15 residues. V shed 2 bases, J shed 4 bases, and the junction held 6 bases outside the gene matches. Germline values: CDR1 MDHEN, CDR2 SYDVKM.

This clone was found once. The rearrangement uses TRBV19 and TRBJ2-1, with 7 bases matching TRBD1. The CDR3 consists of 15 residues. The germline V gene has CDR1 LNHDA and CDR2 SQIVND (reference sequence). V shed 5 bases and J 2 bases; nucleotides not matched to a gene: 6. The CDR3 DNA sequence: TGTGCCAGTAGTGTTGACAGGGTACCCTACAATGAGCAGTTCTTC. Translating it yields CASSVDRVPYNEQFF.

The chain links TRBV10-3 to TRBJ2-7; D might be TRBD1 (6 bases). The CDR3 consists of 15 residues. Looked up from germline, CDR1 is ENHRY and CDR2 is SYGVKD. V was trimmed by 2 bases and J by 2 bases, leaving 13 bases between them. The CDR3 region is CAISEDGTPTYEQYF. DNA for the CDR3: TGTGCCATCAGTGAGGACGGGACACCTACCTACGAGCAGTACTTC.

The chain couples TRBV27 to TRBJ2-7; 11 bases match TRBD2. Per the germline V gene, CDR1 is MNHEY and CDR2 is SMNVEV (reference sequence). The length of the CDR3 is 15 residues. V lost 6 bases, J lost 3 bases, and 7 bases stayed unmatched. CDR3 DNA sequence: TGTGCCAGCAGAATCGGGACTAGCGGAATCTACGAGCAGTACTTC. Translating gives CASRIGTSGIYEQYF.

This chain uses TRBV19 with TRBJ1-6; TRBD1 might be the D (5 bases). Trimming took 3 bases from V and 7 from J, leaving 7 bases between them. This CDR3 comprises 13 residues. Germline CDR1 is LNHDA and CDR2 is SQIVND (reference sequence). The CDR3 sequence is CASSMGGNSPLHF. CDR3 nucleotide sequence: TGTGCCAGTAGTATGGGGGGAAATTCACCCCTCCACTTT.

The chain employs TRBV28 and TRBJ1-6; 9 bases are shared with TRBD1. Germline CDR1 is MDHEN and CDR2 is SYDVKM. V shed 7 bases, J shed 10 bases, and the junction held 8 bases outside the gene matches. The CDR3 length is 14 residues. The CDR3 nucleotides read TGTGCCAGCAACTCCGGGACAGGGCCCTCACCCCTCCACTTT. Its translation is CASNSGTGPSPLHF.

V usage is TRBV2 and J usage is TRBJ2-3, with TRBD2 identical over 12 bases. With 6 bases clipped from V and 4 bases from J, the junction kept 5 bases outside the gene matches. The CDR3 sequence is 15 residues long. Germline V CDR1 and CDR2: SNHLY, FYNNEI. CDR3 nucleotides: TGTGCCAGCAGACCGACTAGCGGGGGTGCAGATACGCAGTATTTT. Protein sequence: CASRPTSGGADTQYF.

The chain employs TRBV19 and TRBJ1-2; possibly TRBD1 for D (5 bases). This CDR3 comprises 15 residues. In germline, CDR1 is LNHDA, CDR2 SQIVND (reference sequence). Between the trimmed V and J ends, which lost 3 bases and 4 bases, there was a span of 15 bases. The CDR3 here is CASSIWDSGGYGYTF. The DNA for the CDR3 is TGTGCCAGTAGTATTTGGGACTCCGGCGGCTATGGCTACACCTTC.

In nucleotides, the CDR3 is TGTGCCAGCAGTGCCGTCCCGCCTGGGACAGGGGGTACGAGCTCCTACGAGCAGTACTTC. This encodes CASSAVPPGTGGTSSYEQYF. This chain uses TRBV6-1 with TRBJ2-7, with 11 bases aligning to TRBD1. J gave up 0 bases and V 4 bases, and 17 bases lay outside the gene matches. CDR3 length: 20 residues. CDR1 and CDR2 (germline): MNHNS, SASEGT.